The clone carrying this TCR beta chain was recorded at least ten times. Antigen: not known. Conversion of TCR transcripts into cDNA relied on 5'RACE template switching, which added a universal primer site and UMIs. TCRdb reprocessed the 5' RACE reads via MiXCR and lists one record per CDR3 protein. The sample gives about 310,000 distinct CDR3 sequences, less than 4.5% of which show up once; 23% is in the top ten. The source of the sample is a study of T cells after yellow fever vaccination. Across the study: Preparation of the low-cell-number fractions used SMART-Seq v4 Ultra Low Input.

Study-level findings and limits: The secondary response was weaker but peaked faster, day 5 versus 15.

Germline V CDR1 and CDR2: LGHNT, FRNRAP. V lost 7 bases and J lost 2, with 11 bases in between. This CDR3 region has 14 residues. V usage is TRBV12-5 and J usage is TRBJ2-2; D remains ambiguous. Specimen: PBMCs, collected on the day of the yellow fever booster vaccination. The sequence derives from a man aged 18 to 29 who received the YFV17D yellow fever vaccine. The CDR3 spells CASEAPINTGELFF. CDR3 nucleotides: TGTGCTAGTGAGGCTCCAATTAACACCGGGGAGCTGTTTTTT.